This TCR beta chain was retrieved from a study of CXCR3-negative and CXCR3-positive naive CD8 T cells. In the study overall: For each library, about 1.5 +/- 0.3 million TRB reads were obtained, roughly 140 million in total. Findings and caveats of the study: Greater hydrophobicity was found in TRB CDR3s of CXCR3-positive naive cells than of CXCR3-negative naive cells. Both naive subsets showed comparably high diversity, and memory CD8+ cells showed much lower diversity.

Naive cells were sorted as CD45RO-, CCR7+, CD27+ and CD95-. The CDR3 loop spans 16 amino acids. Germline values: CDR1 DFQATT, CDR2 SNEGSKA (reference sequence). Preparation of TRB cDNA libraries relied on 5' RACE carrying UMI labels. TCRdb reprocessed the 5' RACE reads, with one entry per CDR3 protein and no DNA. The table for this sample gives about 89,000 distinct CDR3 sequences. Concerning this clonotype itself: Its cognate antigen is unknown.

The receptor comes from a human donor in good health. Some clones in this sample may be carry-over from other donors' samples. The chain is built from TRBV20-1 and TRBJ1-3; TCRdb reports TRBD1, a call that lacks DNA to check it against. The sample was naive CXCR3+ CD8+ T cells from blood. Subset: CD45RO-CCR7+CD27+CD95- naive CD8+ T cells expressing CXCR3 (TNR3+). The CDR3 sequence: CSARPETVTSGNTIYF.